This T cell receptor beta chain was captured in a study of human T cells and chemical hapten exposure. Study background: After 6 days, upper back 0.01% DPC patch tests were scored. Overall study results and limits: PT1 expanded TCR counts and patch test score were linked, and their correlation was positive.

Time point of the sample: patch test 1, 2 weeks after DPC sensitization. Treatment indicated: therapeutic diphenylcyclopropenone sensitization with weekly scalp DPC. The template was total RNA from unfractionated whole blood. Deletions cut 1 base from V and 6 bases from J, with 26 bases between. There are 19 residues in the CDR3. Per the germline V gene, CDR1 is LGHNA and CDR2 is YNFKEQ. Worth noting for this clonotype: As yet, its antigen is unknown.

Individual cDNA molecules received unique molecular identifiers in the library. From the RACE reads, TCRdb called clonotypes with MiXCR, one entry per CDR3 protein. This sample yields about 360,000 distinct CDR3 sequences, of which roughly 6.9% are seen a single time; approximately 8.9% belongs to the top ten. Sequencing was performed on whole blood, taken in connection with sensitization to the hapten diphenylcyclopropenone (DPC). The rearrangement uses TRBV4-2 and TRBJ2-3; D call uncertain. The sequence came from a woman aged 18 to 35 with alopecia areata. Some clones in this sample may be carry-over from other donors' samples. In nucleotides, the CDR3 is TGTGCCAGCAGCCAAGTAATTTCGATTAGGATTCTTGAGGTGGATACGCAGTATTTT. Translation: CASSQVISIRILEVDTQYF.